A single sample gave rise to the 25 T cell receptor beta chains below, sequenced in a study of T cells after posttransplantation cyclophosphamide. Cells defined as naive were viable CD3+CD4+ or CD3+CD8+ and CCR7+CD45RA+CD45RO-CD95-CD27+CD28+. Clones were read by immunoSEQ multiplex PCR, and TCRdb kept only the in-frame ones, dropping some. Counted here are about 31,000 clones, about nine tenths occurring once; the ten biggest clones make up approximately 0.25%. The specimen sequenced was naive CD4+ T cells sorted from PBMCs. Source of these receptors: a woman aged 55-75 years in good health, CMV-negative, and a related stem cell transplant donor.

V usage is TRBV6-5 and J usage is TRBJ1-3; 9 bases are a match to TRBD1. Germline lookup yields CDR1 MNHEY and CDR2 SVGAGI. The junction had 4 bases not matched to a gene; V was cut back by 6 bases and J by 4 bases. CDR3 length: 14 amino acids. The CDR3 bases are TGTGCCAGCAGCTCCACAGGGGGCGGAAACACCATATATTTT. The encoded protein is CASSSTGGGNTIYF.

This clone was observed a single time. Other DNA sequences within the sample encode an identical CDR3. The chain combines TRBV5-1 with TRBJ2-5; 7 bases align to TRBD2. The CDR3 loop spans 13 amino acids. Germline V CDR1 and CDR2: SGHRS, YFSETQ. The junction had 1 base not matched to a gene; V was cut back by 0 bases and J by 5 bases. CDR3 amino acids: CASSLGGGETQYF. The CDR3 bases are TGCGCCAGCAGCTTGGGGGGGGGTGAGACCCAGTACTTC.

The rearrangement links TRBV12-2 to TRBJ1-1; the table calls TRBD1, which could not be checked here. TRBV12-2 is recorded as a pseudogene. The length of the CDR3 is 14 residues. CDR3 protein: CASRGGQINTEAFF. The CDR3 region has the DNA TGTGCAAGTCGCGGGGGACAGATAAACACTGAAGCTTTCTTT.

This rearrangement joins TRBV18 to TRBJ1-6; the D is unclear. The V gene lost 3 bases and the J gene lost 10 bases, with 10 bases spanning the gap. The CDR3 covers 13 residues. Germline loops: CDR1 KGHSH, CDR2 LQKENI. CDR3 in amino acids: CASSPNRSSPLHF. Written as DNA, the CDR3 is TGTGCCAGCTCACCGAACAGATCCTCACCCCTCCACTTT.

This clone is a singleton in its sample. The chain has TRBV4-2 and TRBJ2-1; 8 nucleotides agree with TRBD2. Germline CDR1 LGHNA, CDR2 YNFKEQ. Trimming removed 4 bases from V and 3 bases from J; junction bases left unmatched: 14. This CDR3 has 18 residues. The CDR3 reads CASSPTGVAGLDYNEQFF. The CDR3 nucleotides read TGTGCCAGCAGCCCCACGGGAGTAGCGGGATTAGACTACAATGAGCAGTTCTTC.

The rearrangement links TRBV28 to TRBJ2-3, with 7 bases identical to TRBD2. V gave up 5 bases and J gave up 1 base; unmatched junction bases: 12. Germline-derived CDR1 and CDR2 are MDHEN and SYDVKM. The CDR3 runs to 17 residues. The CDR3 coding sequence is TGTGCCAGCAGTGTAACGACTAGCCCCTCCGGCACAGATACGCAGTATTTT. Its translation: CASSVTTSPSGTDTQYF.

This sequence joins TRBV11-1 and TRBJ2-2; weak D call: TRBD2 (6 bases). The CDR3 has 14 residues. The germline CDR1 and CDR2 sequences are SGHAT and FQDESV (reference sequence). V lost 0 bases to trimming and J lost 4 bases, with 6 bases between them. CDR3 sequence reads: CASSLAGGTGELFF. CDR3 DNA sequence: TGTGCCAGCAGCTTAGCGGGAGGCACCGGGGAGCTGTTTTTT.

CDR3 protein: CASSMGGGYEQYF. The DNA for the CDR3 is TGTGCCAGTAGTATGGGTGGCGGATACGAGCAGTACTTC. V usage is TRBV19 and J usage is TRBJ2-7; D is uncertain. Trimming pared 3 bases from V and 4 bases from J, leaving 10 bases between. Germline lookup yields CDR1 LNHDA and CDR2 SQIVND (reference sequence). The CDR3 totals 13 residues. The entire variable domain, with the rest obtained from reference TRBV19 and TRBJ2-7, is as follows: DGGITQSPKYLFRKEGQNVTLSCEQNLNHDAMYWYRQDPGQGLRLIYYSQIVNDFQKGDIAEGYSVSREKKESFPLTVTSAQKNPTAFYLCASSMGGGYEQYFGPGTRLTVT.

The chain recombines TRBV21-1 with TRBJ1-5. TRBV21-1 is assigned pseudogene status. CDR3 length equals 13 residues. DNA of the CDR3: TGTGCCAGCACTCGAGCTTGGAATCAGCCCCAGCATTTT. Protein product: CASTRAWNQPQHF.

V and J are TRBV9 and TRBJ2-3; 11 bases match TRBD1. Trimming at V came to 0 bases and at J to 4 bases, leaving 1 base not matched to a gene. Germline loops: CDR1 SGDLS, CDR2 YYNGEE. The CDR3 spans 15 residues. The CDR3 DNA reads TGTGCCAGCAGCGTAGTGGGACAGGGGGCAGATACGCAGTATTTT. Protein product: CASSVVGQGADTQYF.

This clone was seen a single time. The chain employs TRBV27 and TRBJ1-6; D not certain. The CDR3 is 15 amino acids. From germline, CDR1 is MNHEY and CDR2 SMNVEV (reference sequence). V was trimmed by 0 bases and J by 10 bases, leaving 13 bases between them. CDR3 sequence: CASSLSSNPSSPLHF. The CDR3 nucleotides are TGTGCCAGCAGTTTATCGAGTAATCCAAGCTCACCCCTCCACTTT.

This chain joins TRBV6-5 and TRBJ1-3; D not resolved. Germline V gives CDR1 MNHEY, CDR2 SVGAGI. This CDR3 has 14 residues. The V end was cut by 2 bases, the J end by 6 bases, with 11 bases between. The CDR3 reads CASSYTGRLNTIYF. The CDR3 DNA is TGTGCCAGCAGTTACACCGGGAGATTAAACACCATATATTTT.

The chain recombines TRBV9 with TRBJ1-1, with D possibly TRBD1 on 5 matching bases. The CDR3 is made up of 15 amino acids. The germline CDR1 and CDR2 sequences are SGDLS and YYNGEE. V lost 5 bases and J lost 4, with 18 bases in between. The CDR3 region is CASRPSPGMPTEAFF. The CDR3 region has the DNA TGTGCCAGCAGACCTTCGCCAGGGATGCCCACTGAAGCTTTCTTT.

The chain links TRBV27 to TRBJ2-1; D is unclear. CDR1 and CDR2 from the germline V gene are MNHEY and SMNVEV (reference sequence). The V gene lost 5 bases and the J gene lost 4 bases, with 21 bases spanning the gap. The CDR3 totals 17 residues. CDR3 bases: TGTGCCAGCAGTCCTTTTGGGTACGGAGCGAGATACAATGAGCAGTTCTTC. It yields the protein CASSPFGYGARYNEQFF.

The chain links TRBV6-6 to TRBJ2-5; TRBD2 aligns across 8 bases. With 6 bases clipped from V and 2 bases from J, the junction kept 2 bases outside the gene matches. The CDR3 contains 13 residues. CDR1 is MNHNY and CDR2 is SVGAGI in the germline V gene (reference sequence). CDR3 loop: CASRRGGQETQYF. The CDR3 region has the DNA TGTGCCAGCAGGCGCGGGGGGCAAGAGACCCAGTACTTC.

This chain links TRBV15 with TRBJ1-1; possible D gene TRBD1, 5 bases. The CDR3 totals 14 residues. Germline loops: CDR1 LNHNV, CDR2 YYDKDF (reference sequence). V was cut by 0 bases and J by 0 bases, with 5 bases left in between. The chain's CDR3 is CATSRDRVNTEAFF. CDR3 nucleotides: TGTGCCACCAGCAGAGACAGGGTGAACACTGAAGCTTTCTTT.

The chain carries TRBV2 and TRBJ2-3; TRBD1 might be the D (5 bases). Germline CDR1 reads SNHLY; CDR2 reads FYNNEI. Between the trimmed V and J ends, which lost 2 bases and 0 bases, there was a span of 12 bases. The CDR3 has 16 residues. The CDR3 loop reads CASSEIGARSTDTQYF. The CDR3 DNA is TGTGCCAGCAGTGAAATAGGGGCGAGGAGCACAGATACGCAGTATTTT.

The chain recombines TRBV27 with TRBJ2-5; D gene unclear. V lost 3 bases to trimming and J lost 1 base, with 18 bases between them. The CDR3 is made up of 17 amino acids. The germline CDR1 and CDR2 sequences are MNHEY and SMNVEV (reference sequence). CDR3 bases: TGTGCCAGCAGTTTCAGAGGCCCACCCACAACCCAAGAGACCCAGTACTTC. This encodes CASSFRGPPTTQETQYF.

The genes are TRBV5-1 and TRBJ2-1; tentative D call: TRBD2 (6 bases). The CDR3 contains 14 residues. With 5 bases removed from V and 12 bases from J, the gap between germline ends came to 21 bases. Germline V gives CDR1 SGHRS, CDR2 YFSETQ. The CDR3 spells CASRMDRGSGGQFF. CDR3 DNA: TGCGCCAGCAGGATGGACCGGGGGTCAGGTGGGCAGTTCTTC.

The CDR3: CASSRGRNTEAFF. The CDR3 bases are TGTGCCAGTAGCAGGGGCAGGAACACTGAAGCTTTCTTT. The chain couples TRBV19 to TRBJ1-1; TRBD1 is a possible D gene (6 bases). The germline V gene encodes CDR1 LNHDA and CDR2 SQIVND (reference sequence). The CDR3 consists of 13 residues. V was pared by 6 bases and J by 1 base, with 9 bases between. The full variable domain, rest sourced from reference TRBV19 and TRBJ1-1, is DGGITQSPKYLFRKEGQNVTLSCEQNLNHDAMYWYRQDPGQGLRLIYYSQIVNDFQKGDIAEGYSVSREKKESFPLTVTSAQKNPTAFYLCASSRGRNTEAFFGQGTRLTVV.

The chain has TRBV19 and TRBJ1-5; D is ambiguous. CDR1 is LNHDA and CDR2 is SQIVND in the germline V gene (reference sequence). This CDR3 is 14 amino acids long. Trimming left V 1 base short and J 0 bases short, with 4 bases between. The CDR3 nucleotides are TGTGCCAGTAGTATAGCACATAGCAATCAGCCCCAGCATTTT. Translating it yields CASSIAHSNQPQHF.

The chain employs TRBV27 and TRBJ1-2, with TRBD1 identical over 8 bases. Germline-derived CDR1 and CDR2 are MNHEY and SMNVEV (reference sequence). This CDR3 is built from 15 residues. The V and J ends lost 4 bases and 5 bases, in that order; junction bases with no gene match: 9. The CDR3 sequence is CASSSPGTGVYGYTF. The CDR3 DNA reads TGTGCCAGCAGTTCCCCCGGGACAGGAGTATATGGCTACACCTTC.

The CDR3 coding sequence is TGTGCCAGCAAGCTGAACAGGGCAGACTACGAGCAGTACTTC. This sequence encodes CASKLNRADYEQYF. The V and J genes are TRBV2 and TRBJ2-7; D is perhaps TRBD1 (6 bases). Trimming took off 7 bases at V and 3 bases at J, with 16 bases between the two ends. The germline CDR1 and CDR2 sequences are SNHLY and FYNNEI. The CDR3 extends over 14 amino acids.

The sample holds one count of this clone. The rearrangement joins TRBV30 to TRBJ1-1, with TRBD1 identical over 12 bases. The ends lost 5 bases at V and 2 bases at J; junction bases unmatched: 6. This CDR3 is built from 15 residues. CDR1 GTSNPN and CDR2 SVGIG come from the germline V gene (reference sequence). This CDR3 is CAWAGTGGANTEAFF. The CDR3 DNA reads TGTGCCTGGGCCGGGACAGGGGGCGCTAACACTGAAGCTTTCTTT.

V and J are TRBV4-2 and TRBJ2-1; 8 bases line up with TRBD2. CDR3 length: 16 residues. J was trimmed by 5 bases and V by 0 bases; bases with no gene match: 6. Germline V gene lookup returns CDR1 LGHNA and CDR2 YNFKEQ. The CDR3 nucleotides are TGTGCCAGCAGCCAAGAGACGGGAGGGCCGAACAATGAGCAGTTCTTC. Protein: CASSQETGGPNNEQFF.